One and the same sample provided the 8 T cell receptor beta chains below, sequenced in a study of early T cells in non-severe SARS-CoV-2 infection. Each CDR3 protein is one row after TCRdb ran MiXCR on the 5' RACE reads. Of 50,000 to 70,000 distinct CDR3 sequences in the sample, about 8.9% were seen once. Sequenced sample: whole blood. Receptors were obtained from an adult who was a healthcare worker with PCR-confirmed SARS-CoV-2 infection or an uninfected control (not recorded which).

This clonotype has ten or more counts. This chain links TRBV21-1 with TRBJ1-3; TRBD1 is the table's D call and was not checked against the DNA. TRBV21-1 is reported as a pseudogene. The CDR3 runs to 15 residues. Written as DNA, the CDR3 is TGTGCCAGCAGCCAATTGCGGGACGGTCGAAACACCATATATTTT. This gives the protein CASSQLRDGRNTIYF.

This clonotype was seen ten or more times. The V gene is TRBV7-3, the J gene TRBJ1-6, with D maybe TRBD1 (5 bases). The CDR3 covers 15 residues. The V end was cut by 5 bases, the J end by 9 bases, with 17 bases between. Germline CDR1 is SGHTA and CDR2 is FQGTGA. This CDR3 is CASSPHGTAGSPLHF. For the CDR3, the DNA is TGTGCCAGCAGCCCCCACGGGACCGCCGGTTCACCCCTCCACTTT.

This clonotype came up many times. The junction shows a germline mismatch at one end, possibly a read error. The J gene is TRBJ1-2, the V gene TRBV7-9; the D gene is possibly TRBD1 (6 bases). The germline V gene has CDR1 SEHNR and CDR2 FQNEAQ (reference sequence). The CDR3 length is 13 residues. The CDR3: CASSSQGYYGYTF. As DNA, the CDR3 is TGCGCCAGCAGCTCACAGGGATACTATGGCTACACCTTC.

This clonotype was seen repeatedly, ten times or more. This chain connects TRBV18 to TRBJ2-7; D perhaps matches TRBD2 (5 bases). Germline V gene lookup returns CDR1 KGHSH and CDR2 LQKENI. Trimming pared 0 bases from V and 4 bases from J, leaving 10 bases between. This CDR3 comprises 14 residues. The chain's CDR3 is CASSPPNGDYEQYF. As DNA, the CDR3 is TGTGCCAGCTCACCACCGAACGGGGATTACGAGCAGTACTTC.

This clonotype was counted a few times. V is TRBV4-1 and J is TRBJ2-2, with 8 bases aligning to TRBD1. Germline-derived CDR1 and CDR2 are MGHRA and YSYEKL. J lost 4 bases, V lost 1 base, and 5 bases had no gene match. This CDR3 comprises 16 residues. This CDR3 reads CASSQATGGGTGELFF. The CDR3 coding sequence is TGCGCCAGCAGCCAAGCAACAGGGGGTGGCACCGGGGAGCTGTTTTTT.

This clonotype was recorded only once. The chain recombines TRBV12-5 with TRBJ2-3; D is perhaps TRBD1 (6 bases). V gave up 3 bases and J gave up 1 base, with 8 bases separating them. The CDR3 is 14 amino acids. In germline, CDR1 is LGHNT, CDR2 FRNRAP. DNA for the CDR3: TGTGCTAGTGGTTTCGGACAGCGCACAGATACGCAGTATTTT. This codes for CASGFGQRTDTQYF.

This clonotype appeared many times. The chain couples TRBV4-2 to TRBJ2-7, with TRBD2 identical over 11 bases. This CDR3 has 15 residues. V dropped 4 bases and J dropped 2; count of bases not matched to a gene: 4. Per the germline V gene, CDR1 is LGHNA and CDR2 is YNFKEQ. Here the CDR3 DNA reads TGTGCCAGCAGCCCGGGACTAGCGGAGACCTACGAGCAGTACTTC. It specifies CASSPGLAETYEQYF.

This clonotype was counted at least ten times. The chain joins TRBV29-1 to TRBJ2-5; 8 positions match TRBD1. Germline trimming cut 6 bases from V and 5 bases from J; bases unmatched to any gene: 11. The CDR3 is made up of 14 amino acids. The V gene's germline CDR1 is SQVTM and CDR2 ANQGSEA. The CDR3 loop is CSVITGGVLETQYF. CDR3 sequence (DNA): TGCAGCGTCATAACAGGGGGAGTTTTGGAGACCCAGTACTTC.